This T cell receptor beta chain was recovered during a study of shared clonotypes between healthy human individuals. Findings and caveats of the study: Clonotype sharing among the donors was expected to vary with sequencing depth. What limited the represented genetic and exposure-history diversity was the small number of donors.

Some clones are missing from TCRdb's copy, which holds only in-frame ones; the method was immunoSEQ multiplex PCR. The sample records roughly 2 million clones, 85% to 95% being singletons. Germline CDR1 SSHAT, CDR2 FNYEAQ (reference sequence). This CDR3 has 13 residues. Notes on this clone: Antigen: not known. One end of the junction does not line up with germline, which may come from a read error. This sample includes further DNA sequences coding for the same CDR3.

Sequences were obtained from naive CD4+ T cells sorted from blood. Subset in this sample: CD45RA+ positively selected. The receptor was derived from a man younger than 30 in good health. The chain combines TRBV7-7 with TRBJ2-5; 11 positions agree with TRBD2. The CDR3 region has the DNA TGTGCTAGCAGCCTAGCGGGGGGAGAGACCCAGTACTTC. Amino acid sequence: CASSLAGGETQYF. Drawing the rest from reference TRBV7-7 and TRBJ2-5, the complete variable domain is GAGVSQSPRYKVTKRGQDVTLRCDPISSHATLYWYQQALGQGPEFLTYFNYEAQPDKSGLPSDRFSAERPEGSISTLTIQRTEQRDSAMYRCASSLAGGETQYFGPGTRLLVL.